This TCR beta chain is from a study of T cells in localized non-small cell lung cancer. Findings and caveats of the study: For the top 100 tumor clones, a median roughly 53 also appeared in adjacent lung. Higher blood T cell density tracked longer overall survival.

With respect to this clone: As yet, its antigen is unknown.

The CDR3 contains 12 residues. V lost 10 bases and J lost 5, with 14 bases in between. The germline V gene encodes CDR1 MNHGY and CDR2 SAAAGT. Clones were read by immunoSEQ multiplex PCR, and TCRdb kept only the in-frame ones, dropping some. The table records 5,000 to 6,500 clones, roughly 43% of them present only once. This TCR was recovered from a woman aged 40-70 years with stage II squamous cell lung carcinoma. This rearrangement joins TRBV6-8 to TRBJ1-2; the D gene is possibly TRBD1 (6 bases). Sequencing was performed on lung tumor tissue, taken before any cancer treatment. The CDR3 sequence is CATEGRGYGYTF. In DNA form, the CDR3 reads TGTGCCACCGAGGGGAGGGGGTATGGCTACACCTTC.